The T cell receptor (beta chain) under discussion was sequenced for a study of shared clonotypes between healthy human individuals. Libraries were prepared by immunoSEQ multiplex PCR; TCRdb keeps only in-frame clonotypes and omits some of them. The sample consists of 300,000 to 400,000 clones, less than 85% of them appearing once. CDR1 SQVTM and CDR2 ANQGSEA come from the germline V gene. J lost 5 bases, V lost 3 bases, and 6 bases had no gene match. This CDR3 contains 15 residues. Material for sequencing was memory CD4+ T cells sorted from blood. As to subset: CD45RA-negative fraction. This sequence originates from a man aged 25 to 45 in good health. V usage is TRBV29-1 and J usage is TRBJ2-1; TRBD2 matches at 11 bases. CDR3 nucleotide sequence: TGCAGCGTTGAGCCCGCTAGCGGGAGGAACAATGAGCAGTTCTTC. Protein: CSVEPASGRNNEQFF.